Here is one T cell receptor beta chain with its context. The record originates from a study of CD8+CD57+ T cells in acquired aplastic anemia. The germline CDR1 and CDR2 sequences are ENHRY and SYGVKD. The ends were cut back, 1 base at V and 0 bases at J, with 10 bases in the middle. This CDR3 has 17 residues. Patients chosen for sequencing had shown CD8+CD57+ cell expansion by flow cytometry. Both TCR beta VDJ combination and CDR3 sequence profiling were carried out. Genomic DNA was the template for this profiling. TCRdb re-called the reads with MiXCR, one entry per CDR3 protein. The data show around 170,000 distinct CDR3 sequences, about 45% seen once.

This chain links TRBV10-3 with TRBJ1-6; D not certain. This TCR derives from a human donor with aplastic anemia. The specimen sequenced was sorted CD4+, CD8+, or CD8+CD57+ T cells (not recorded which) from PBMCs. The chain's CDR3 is CAISELGANSYNSPLHF. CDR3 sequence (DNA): TGTGCCATCAGTGAGTTAGGAGCGAACTCCTATAATTCACCCCTCCACTTT.